The clone carrying this TCR beta chain was counted many times. What it binds is unknown. As for the cDNA, it was generated by 5'RACE with 10-nucleotide random UMIs. TCRdb recomputed calls from the 5' RACE reads with MiXCR, one row per CDR3 protein. The repertoire holds roughly 60,000 distinct CDR3 sequences, under 2.5% seen once, with 3% in the top ten. This record belongs to a study of neurological immune-mediated disorders. Notes on the study in general: The level of TCR clonal expansion was highest in patients with HTLV-1-associated myelopathy and lowest in multiple sclerosis, where it fell below the level seen in healthy controls.

2 million unsorted PBMCs were stored in RNAlater at -80 °C before RNA extraction. The germline gives CDR1 SGHDT, CDR2 YYEEEE. CDR3 size: 16 residues. The V end was cut by 3 bases, the J end by 2 bases, with 16 bases between. This clonotype originated in a man aged 50 to 59 with multiple sclerosis. The J gene is TRBJ2-3, the V gene TRBV5-6, with a possible D match to TRBD2 (6 bases). The sequenced material came from PBMCs. The CDR3 spells CASSYKLTGDTDTQYF. The CDR3 DNA follows: TGTGCCAGCAGCTATAAGCTAACGGGGGACACAGATACGCAGTATTTT.